Presented here are 5 T cell receptor beta chains from one specimen sequenced in a study of blood T cell repertoires in COVID-19. The repertoire was sequenced with immunoSEQ multiplex PCR; TCRdb's copy has only in-frame clones and lacks some. The sample yields more than 400,000 clones, about nine tenths seen once. The sequencing sample was made of PBMCs or T cells enriched from blood (not recorded which). The receptors shown here come from a woman aged 18-29 years who had recovered from COVID-19.

The rearrangement uses TRBV5-1 and TRBJ2-1; D not certain. The V end was cut by 0 bases, the J end by 8 bases, with 9 bases between. Germline lookup yields CDR1 SGHRS and CDR2 YFSETQ. The CDR3 length is 13 residues. CDR3 sequence: CASSLAVRDEQFF. The CDR3 nucleotides read TGCGCCAGCAGCTTGGCGGTCCGGGATGAGCAGTTCTTC.

The chain couples TRBV6-5 to TRBJ1-1; TRBD1 matches at 8 bases. Germline CDR1 and CDR2: MNHEY and SVGAGI. Trimming at V came to 7 bases and at J to 2 bases, leaving 6 bases not matched to a gene. The CDR3 totals 14 residues. In DNA form, the CDR3 reads TGTGCCAGCACCCAGGGGGCGTATAACACTGAAGCTTTCTTT. Encoded protein: CASTQGAYNTEAFF.

In its sample, this clone was seen once. The chain couples TRBV18 to TRBJ1-5; a possible D gene is TRBD1 (6 bases). Germline CDR1 and CDR2: KGHSH and LQKENI. This CDR3 contains 17 residues. V dropped 0 bases and J dropped 6 bases, with 18 bases sitting between them. This CDR3 is CASSPPIAGAGTQPQHF. The CDR3 nucleotides are TGTGCCAGCTCACCACCCATTGCAGGGGCAGGGACTCAGCCCCAGCATTTT.

Comments on this clone: Within the sample, other DNA sequences also encode this same CDR3. This sequence joins TRBV5-1 and TRBJ1-5; no firm D call. V was pared by 2 bases and J by 5 bases, with 8 bases between. The CDR3 spans 13 residues. The germline V gene has CDR1 SGHRS and CDR2 YFSETQ. CDR3 in amino acids: CASSFGGDQPQHF. The DNA of the CDR3 is TGCGCCAGCAGCTTCGGAGGAGATCAGCCCCAGCATTTT.

The rearrangement joins TRBV30 to TRBJ1-2; 7 nucleotides agree with TRBD1. Per the germline V gene, CDR1 is GTSNPN and CDR2 is SVGIG (reference sequence). The CDR3 length is 13 residues. J was trimmed by 3 bases and V by 8 bases; bases with no gene match: 9. DNA of the CDR3: TGTGCCAGTTCCGGGACAGAATACTATGGCTACACCTTC. Amino acid sequence: CASSGTEYYGYTF.